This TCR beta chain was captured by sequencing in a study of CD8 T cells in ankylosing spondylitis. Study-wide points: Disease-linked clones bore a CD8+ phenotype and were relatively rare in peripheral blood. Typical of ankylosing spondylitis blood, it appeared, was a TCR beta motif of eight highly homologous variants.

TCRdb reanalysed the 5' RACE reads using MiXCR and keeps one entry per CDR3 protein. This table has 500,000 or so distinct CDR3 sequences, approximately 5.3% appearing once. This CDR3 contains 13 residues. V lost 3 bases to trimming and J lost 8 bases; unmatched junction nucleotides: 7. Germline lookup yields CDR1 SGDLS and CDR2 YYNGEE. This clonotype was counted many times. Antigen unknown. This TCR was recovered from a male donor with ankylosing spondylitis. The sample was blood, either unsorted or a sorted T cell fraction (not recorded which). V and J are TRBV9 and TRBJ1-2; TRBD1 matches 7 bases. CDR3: CASSAGQSRGYTF. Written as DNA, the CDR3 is TGTGCCAGCAGCGCGGGACAGTCAAGGGGCTACACCTTC.